This entry describes one T cell receptor (beta chain). Its antigen is undetermined. Template-switching 5'RACE yielded the TCR cDNA; a universal primer site and UMIs were added in the process. TCRdb independently ran MiXCR on the 5' RACE reads; one entry per CDR3 protein. The sample has hundreds of thousands of distinct CDR3 sequences, roughly an eighth seen once. These data are taken from a study of T cells after yellow fever vaccination. Study outcomes and limitations: Primary-vaccination clones mostly resurfaced post-booster (96% CD4, more than 85% CD8).

Germline-derived CDR1 and CDR2 are KGHDR and SFDVKD. V lost 4 bases, J lost 4 bases, and 8 bases stayed unmatched. CDR3 length: 17 amino acids. The gene calls are TRBV24-1 and TRBJ2-5; 13 bases match TRBD2. The clonotype comes from a man aged 25 to 45 who received the YFV17D yellow fever vaccine. The sequencing used PBMCs, collected on the day of the yellow fever booster vaccination. The CDR3 is CATSEGTSGTGRETQYF. CDR3 nucleotide sequence: TGTGCCACCAGTGAAGGGACTAGCGGGACAGGTCGAGAGACCCAGTACTTC.